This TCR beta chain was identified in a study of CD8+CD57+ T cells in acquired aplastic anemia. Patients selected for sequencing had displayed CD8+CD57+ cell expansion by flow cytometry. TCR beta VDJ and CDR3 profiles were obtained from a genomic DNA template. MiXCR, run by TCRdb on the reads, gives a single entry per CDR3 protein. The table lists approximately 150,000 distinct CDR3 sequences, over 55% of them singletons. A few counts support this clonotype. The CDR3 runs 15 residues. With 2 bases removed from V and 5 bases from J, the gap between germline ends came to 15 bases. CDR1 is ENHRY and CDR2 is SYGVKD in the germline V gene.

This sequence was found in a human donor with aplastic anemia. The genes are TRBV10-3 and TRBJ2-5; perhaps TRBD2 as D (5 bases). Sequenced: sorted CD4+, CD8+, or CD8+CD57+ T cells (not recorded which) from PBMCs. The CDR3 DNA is TGTGCCATCAGTGAGCCCGACCAGGCGGGTGAGACCCAGTACTTC. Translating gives CAISEPDQAGETQYF.